The T cell receptor beta chain under discussion was sequenced for a study of blood T cell repertoires in COVID-19. About the study: COVID-19 samples, acute and convalescent, were from the United States, Italy and Spain. Nucleic acid was either cDNA or gDNA, and it came from T cells, B-cell-depleted T cells, or PBMCs.

This CDR3 is 14 amino acids long. Germline CDR1 and CDR2: MGHRA and YSYEKL. V lost 1 base and J 4 bases, leaving 10 bases between the germline ends. Clones were read by immunoSEQ multiplex PCR, and TCRdb kept only the in-frame ones, dropping some. The table shows roughly 200,000 clones, with around 86% occurring only once. Sequenced sample: peripheral blood. This chain connects TRBV4-1 to TRBJ2-5; tentative D call: TRBD1 (5 bases). The clonotype originates from a man in his forties with acute or convalescent COVID-19. As DNA, the CDR3 is TGCGCCAGCAGCCAAGGGGGCTCCTTAGAGACCCAGTACTTC. Amino acids: CASSQGGSLETQYF.